This T cell receptor beta chain was profiled in a study of neurological immune-mediated disorders. Study results and limitations: It was HTLV-1-associated myelopathy that showed the most TCR clonal expansion, while multiple sclerosis showed the least, falling below healthy controls. None of the CDR3 amino acid sequences of expanded clones were shared across subjects, and this suggested private repertoires in all groups.

The CDR3 spans 13 residues. The trim removed 5 bases at V and 2 bases at J, leaving 1 base unmatched. Germline lookup yields CDR1 SGHTA and CDR2 FQGNSA. 5'RACE with 10-nucleotide random UMIs generated the cDNA. TCRdb processed the 5' RACE reads anew with MiXCR; each CDR3 protein has one entry. The sample yields 55,000 to 75,000 distinct CDR3 sequences, about 2.5% seen once. This clonotype came up many times. Its antigen remains unidentified. This sequence originates from a man aged 50 to 60 with multiple sclerosis. What was sequenced was PBMCs. The chain carries TRBV7-2 and TRBJ2-5; 8 bases match TRBD1. CDR3 sequence: CASSRQGQETQYF. For the CDR3, the DNA is TGTGCCAGCAGCCGACAGGGGCAAGAGACCCAGTACTTC.